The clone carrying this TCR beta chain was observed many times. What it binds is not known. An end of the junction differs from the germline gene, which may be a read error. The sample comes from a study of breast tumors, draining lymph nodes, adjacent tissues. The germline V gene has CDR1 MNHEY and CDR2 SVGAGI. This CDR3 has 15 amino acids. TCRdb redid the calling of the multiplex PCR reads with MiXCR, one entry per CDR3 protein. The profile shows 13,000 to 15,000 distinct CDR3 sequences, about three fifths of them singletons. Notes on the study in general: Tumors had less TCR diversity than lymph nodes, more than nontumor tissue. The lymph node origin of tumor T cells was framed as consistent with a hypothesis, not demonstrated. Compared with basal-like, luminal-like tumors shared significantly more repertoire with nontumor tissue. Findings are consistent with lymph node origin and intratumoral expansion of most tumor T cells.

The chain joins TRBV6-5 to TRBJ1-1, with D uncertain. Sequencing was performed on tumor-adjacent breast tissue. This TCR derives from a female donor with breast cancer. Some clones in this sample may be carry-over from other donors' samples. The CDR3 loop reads CASSYSGRVKTEAFF. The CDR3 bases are TGTGCCAGCAGTTACTCAGGGCGGGTGAAGACTGAAGCTTTCTTT.